These 12 T cell receptor beta chains were sequenced from one sample in a study of blood T cells in healthy people across ages (dated by TCRdb to the mid-2010s). Library preparation employed 5' RACE. The sequencer was an Illumina HiSeq 2500. A second roughly 7 to 11 cycle PCR used a sample-barcoded 5' primer and a J-beta primer mix. Clones were called with MiXCR by TCRdb after fastp trimmed the public reads at Q25, and only in-frame beta chains were retained. Each CDR3 protein gets just one entry, which takes the most common genes and DNA from the rows behind it. For this sample the table gives about 930,000 distinct CDR3 sequences, of which roughly 29% were detected only once. The ten largest account for about a tenth of the sample. The sample was also reused in another study, on T cells of mothers and their children.

The sequencing sample was made of blood. The receptors were gathered from a woman between 40 and 50 years old in good health.

This clonotype was recorded a few times. CDR3 loop: CASSPSPAEQYF. DNA for the CDR3: TGTGCCAGCAGTCCCTCCCCGGCCGAGCAGTACTTC. The rearrangement joins TRBV7-6 to TRBJ2-7; D is uncertain. This CDR3 has 12 residues. Germline V lookup: CDR1 SGHVS, CDR2 FNYEAQ. Between the trimmed V and J ends, which lost 6 bases and 6 bases, there was a span of 12 bases.

This clonotype was found a few times. The chain uses TRBV18 and TRBJ2-7; 7 positions match TRBD1. The V gene's germline CDR1 is KGHSH and CDR2 LQKENI. The CDR3 runs 16 residues. Trimming took 2 bases from V and 0 from J; bases not matched to a gene: 7. For the CDR3, the DNA is TGTGCCAGCTCACCATTTGACAGGGTTGACTCCTACGAGCAGTACTTC. Protein: CASSPFDRVDSYEQYF.

This clonotype has only a few counts. A read error may account for a junction end that differs from germline. The chain combines TRBV7-7 with TRBJ1-1, with D possibly TRBD1 on 6 matching bases. The germline gives CDR1 SSHAT, CDR2 FNYEAQ (reference sequence). The CDR3 has 16 amino acids. The CDR3 region has the DNA TGTGCTAGCAGCCCCTACCGGGGATGGGGGCCCACTGAAGCTTTCTTT. Its protein product is CASSPYRGWGPTEAFF.

This rearrangement joins TRBV7-2 to TRBJ2-7; D not resolved. This CDR3 region has 15 residues. Trimming took 5 bases from V and 5 from J, leaving 19 bases between them. The germline V gene encodes CDR1 SGHTA and CDR2 FQGNSA. CDR3 sequence (DNA): TGTGCCAGCAGCCCCGACGGAACGAGTTCCGACGAGCAGTACTTC. Protein sequence: CASSPDGTSSDEQYF.

This clonotype was detected many times. V is TRBV10-3 and J is TRBJ2-7, with TRBD1 matching 11 bases. Germline trimming cut 6 bases from V and 7 bases from J; bases unmatched to any gene: 17. Germline assignment: CDR1 ENHRY and CDR2 SYGVKD. The CDR3 totals 17 residues. The CDR3 nucleotides are TGTGCCATCAGCTCGAGGACAGGGGGCCAAAAGTCAGGGGAGCAGTACTTC. Translating gives CAISSRTGGQKSGEQYF.

In its sample, this clonotype was seen a few times. J is TRBJ1-4 and V is TRBV7-9, with a weak D call TRBD1 (6 bases). CDR1 SEHNR and CDR2 FQNEAQ come from the germline V gene (reference sequence). The V gene lost 5 bases and the J gene lost 4 bases, with 11 bases spanning the gap. The CDR3 spans 14 residues. CDR3 amino acids: CASSPGAGNEKLFF. CDR3 nucleotides: TGTGCCAGCAGCCCGGGGGCGGGTAATGAAAAACTGTTTTTT.

Worth noting for this clonotype: A clone one base away is much larger, so this may be a read error. The chain employs TRBV9 and TRBJ2-3; TRBD2 agrees at 9 bases. The V segment lost 6 bases and the J segment 5 bases; nucleotides outside the gene matches: 10. There are 15 residues in the CDR3. In germline, CDR1 is SGDLS, CDR2 YYNGEE. The CDR3 DNA sequence: TGTGCCAGCAACATGGCGGGGGGGACCATAGATACGCAGTATTTT. Translation gives CASNMAGGTIDTQYF.

This clonotype was counted ten times or more. This rearrangement joins TRBV27 to TRBJ2-7, with D maybe TRBD2 (5 bases). This CDR3 comprises 17 residues. Germline assignment: CDR1 MNHEY and CDR2 SMNVEV (reference sequence). V gave up 5 bases and J gave up 1 base, with 21 bases separating them. CDR3 sequence reads: CASSLSPYGVQSYEQYF. The DNA of the CDR3 is TGTGCCAGCAGTCTCTCTCCATACGGGGTACAATCCTACGAGCAGTACTTC.

The chain is built from TRBV6-2 or TRBV6-3 and TRBJ1-5; D ambiguous. V was pared by 2 bases and J by 2 bases, with 19 bases between. Germline lookup yields CDR1 MNHEY and CDR2 SVGEGT. The CDR3 covers 18 residues. In DNA form, the CDR3 reads TGTGCCAGCAGTTACGGGCACCAATCGACGGTTCGCAATCAGCCCCAGCATTTT. This translates into CASSYGHQSTVRNQPQHF.

This chain's CDR3 is CASSSGTERRYTF. The CDR3 nucleotides read TGTGCCAGCAGCTCTGGGACGGAACGTCGCTACACCTTC. V and J are TRBV3-1 and TRBJ1-2; TRBD1 might be the D (5 bases). Germline CDR1 and CDR2: LGHDT and YNNKEL (reference sequence). This CDR3 is 13 amino acids long. Trimming cost V 5 bases and J 9 bases, with 16 bases left between them.

V is TRBV7-9 and J is TRBJ2-5; TRBD2 matches at 15 bases. This CDR3 comprises 16 residues. The V and J ends lost 7 bases and 9 bases, in that order; junction bases with no gene match: 12. CDR1 SEHNR and CDR2 FQNEAQ come from the germline V gene (reference sequence). In DNA, the CDR3 is TGTGCCAGCACCGATGGACTAGCGGGGGGGAAGGAGGCCCAGTACTTC. Translation gives CASTDGLAGGKEAQYF.

This clonotype was counted a few times. V usage is TRBV7-9 and J usage is TRBJ1-5, with 7 bases matching TRBD1. V gave up 3 bases and J gave up 4 bases; unmatched junction bases: 12. The germline CDR1 and CDR2 sequences are SEHNR and FQNEAQ (reference sequence). The CDR3 has 17 amino acids. CDR3 DNA sequence: TGTGCCAGCAGCTTTACTCAAGGAGGGGGCGTGAATCAGCCCCAGCATTTT. It translates to CASSFTQGGGVNQPQHF.